This T cell receptor beta chain was sequenced in a study of beta chain features in type 1 diabetes. The study, taken as a whole, reports: When VDJ junctions were examined, type 1 diabetes patients showed fewer insertions and more deletions. HLA influence on TCRB rearrangement stayed unresolved here.

The authors reverse transcribed all of the isolated RNA, so sequencing captured expressed TCRB transcripts. The assay was immunoSEQ multiplex PCR, and TCRdb's table has in-frame clones only and misses some. The sample has roughly 500,000 clones; 30% are singletons. CDR1 is LGHNA and CDR2 is YNFKEQ in the germline V gene. The germline V and J ends were trimmed by 0 bases and 4 bases, with 10 bases remaining between them. The CDR3 length is 16 residues. The table lists this clone with a few counts. What it binds is not known. The sample consisted of naive CD4+ T cells from blood. The rearrangement joins TRBV4-2 to TRBJ2-6; D not resolved. The TCR originated in a man aged 18-30 years in good health. CDR3 DNA: TGTGCCAGCAGCCAAGATTTGAGCTCCGGGGCCAACGTCCTGACTTTC. Protein product: CASSQDLSSGANVLTF.